This TCR beta chain appears in the sequencing data of a study of T cell responses to AZD1222 COVID-19 vaccine. Overall study findings and caveats: There were mostly white British donors and more females than males, and clonal diversity was possibly underestimated. Sampling captured repertoires only after the peak T cell response. It was only a handful of AZD1222 recipients who were seropositive at baseline. Spike-specific TCR depth and breadth grew after two AZD1222 doses.

The method was immunoSEQ multiplex PCR; TCRdb's version includes in-frame clones alone and lacks a portion of them. This table has about 140,000 clones, approximately 85% appearing once. The germline V gene has CDR1 SGHAT and CDR2 FQNNGV. The V end lost 6 bases, the J end lost 2 bases, and 13 bases lay between the germline ends. There are 14 residues in the CDR3. Only a few counts were recorded for this clone. Its target is unknown. The chain joins TRBV11-2 to TRBJ1-1; D ambiguous. The material was peripheral blood, obtained 28 days after the second dose of the MenACWY control vaccine. This TCR was recovered from an adult who received the MenACWY meningococcal vaccine as a control. CDR3 bases: TGTGCCAGCAGTGAGGGAGGGCCAAACACTGAAGCTTTCTTT. Translation: CASSEGGPNTEAFF.